The 15 T cell receptor beta chains reported below all come from one sample, sequenced in a study of PD-1 blockade in classical Hodgkin lymphoma (dated by TCRdb to between 2020 and 2021). The intended sense of this specimen's time point label: cycle 1 day 1 (C1D1), immediately before nivolumab initiation. All trial patients had relapsed after autologous stem cell transplantation, with cohorts A, B and C differing in prior brentuximab vedotin exposure. CD4+ T cells were purified from thawed PBMCs by magnetic negative selection with a Miltenyi CD4+ T cell isolation kit. The library was prepared using the immunoSEQ multiplex PCR assay. TCRdb's version of the immuneACCESS table is confined to in-frame rearrangements and falls short of the full clone set. An unresolved V gene accounts for under half of the shortfall where checked; the remainder is of unknown origin. The table for this sample lists tens of thousands of clones; around 84% of them were counted only once. The top ten clonotypes cover under 2% of the sample.

The specimen was CD4+ T cells from blood, collected at baseline. The receptor set was obtained from a human donor with classical Hodgkin lymphoma.

V gene TRBV19 combines with J gene TRBJ1-4; 9 bases are a match to TRBD1. The germline V gene encodes CDR1 LNHDA and CDR2 SQIVND (reference sequence). This CDR3 spans 15 amino acids. The J segment lost 5 bases and the V segment lost 7 bases, leaving 8 bases of the junction unmatched. The CDR3 DNA reads as TGTGCCAGTAAAAGGTCGGGACAGGGAAATGAAAAACTGTTTTTT. It codes for CASKRSGQGNEKLFF.

V usage is TRBV18 and J usage is TRBJ2-7; D gene uncertain. Per germline, CDR1 KGHSH and CDR2 LQKENI. V was clipped by 4 bases and J by 5 bases, with 12 bases between them. The length of the CDR3 is 13 residues. The CDR3: CASSRESPDEQYF. In DNA, the CDR3 is TGTGCCAGCTCACGAGAGAGTCCGGACGAGCAGTACTTC. Supplemented by reference TRBV18 and TRBJ2-7, the full variable domain reads NAGVMQNPRHLVRRRGQEARLRCSPMKGHSHVYWYRQLPEEGLKFMVYLQKENIIDESGMPKERFSAEFPKEGPSILRIQQVVRGDSAAYFCASSRESPDEQYFGPGTRLTVT.

The chain combines TRBV27 with TRBJ2-7; D is unclear. CDR1 and CDR2 from the germline V gene are MNHEY and SMNVEV (reference sequence). The CDR3 spans 16 residues. Trimming took off 6 bases at V and 1 base at J, with 19 bases between the two ends. The CDR3 sequence: CASRSGPSWESYEQYF. The CDR3 region has the DNA TGTGCCAGCAGAAGTGGTCCCTCCTGGGAATCCTACGAGCAGTACTTC.

The chain combines TRBV11-1 with TRBJ2-7; D may match TRBD1 or TRBD2 (5 bases each). V lost 1 base, J lost 2 bases, and 9 bases lay in between. CDR3 length equals 14 residues. Germline values: CDR1 SGHAT, CDR2 FQDESV (reference sequence). CDR3: CASSLGDGAYEQYF. DNA for the CDR3: TGTGCCAGCAGCTTAGGGGACGGAGCCTACGAGCAGTACTTC.

V and J are TRBV5-1 and TRBJ1-1; 7 bases are shared with TRBD1. The CDR3 contains 13 residues. CDR1 is SGHRS and CDR2 is YFSETQ in the germline V gene. Germline trimming cut 5 bases from V and 3 bases from J; bases unmatched to any gene: 4. DNA of the CDR3: TGCGCCAGCAGGAGAGGGACAGACACTGAAGCTTTCTTT. It yields the protein CASRRGTDTEAFF.

V and J are TRBV9 and TRBJ1-1; D may be TRBD1 (5 bases). Trimming stripped 4 bases from V and 1 base from J, with 17 bases between. This CDR3 is 16 amino acids long. The germline gives CDR1 SGDLS, CDR2 YYNGEE. The CDR3 sequence: CASSTGVEGRNTEAFF. In DNA, the CDR3 is TGTGCCAGCAGCACCGGGGTAGAGGGGAGGAACACTGAAGCTTTCTTT.

This clone was recorded once. This sequence joins TRBV11-3 and TRBJ2-3; unclear D gene. The CDR3 contains 12 residues. The V end was cut by 1 base, the J end by 5 bases, with 4 bases between. Germline V CDR1 and CDR2: SGHNT, YENEEA. The CDR3: CASSLGGDTQYF. As DNA, the CDR3 is TGTGCCAGCAGCTTAGGAGGAGATACGCAGTATTTT. Full variable domain (missing parts from reference TRBV11-3 and TRBJ2-3): EAGVVQSPRYKIIEKKQPVAFWCNPISGHNTLYWYLQNLGQGPELLIRYENEEAVDDSQLPKDRFSAERLKGVDSTLKIQPAELGDSAVYLCASSLGGDTQYFGPGTRLTVL.

The chain recombines TRBV7-2 with TRBJ1-2; 8 positions agree with TRBD1. Germline trimming cut 3 bases from V and 8 bases from J; bases unmatched to any gene: 14. The CDR3 has 16 residues. Germline lookup yields CDR1 SGHTA and CDR2 FQGNSA. CDR3 residues: CASSFGPGQGARGYTF. CDR3 DNA: TGTGCCAGCAGCTTCGGTCCCGGGCAGGGGGCTCGGGGCTACACCTTC.

The count of this clone is one. The chain combines TRBV7-9 with TRBJ1-1; D remains unclear. The CDR3 sequence is 13 residues long. The ends were cut back, 5 bases at V and 3 bases at J, with 10 bases in the middle. CDR1 and CDR2 (germline): SEHNR, FQNEAQ (reference sequence). CDR3 protein: CASSALVDTEAFF. CDR3 sequence (DNA): TGTGCCAGCAGCGCGTTGGTGGACACTGAAGCTTTCTTT.

V and J are TRBV18 and TRBJ1-4, with D hard to call. Trimming took off 1 base at V and 4 bases at J, with 10 bases between the two ends. CDR1 and CDR2 (germline): KGHSH, LQKENI. The CDR3 sequence is 15 residues long. The CDR3 loop is CASSPRSEHNEKLFF. CDR3 nucleotides: TGTGCCAGCTCACCACGTTCAGAGCATAATGAAAAACTGTTTTTT.

The genes are TRBV7-6 and TRBJ2-7; unclear D gene. The CDR3 totals 16 residues. Germline CDR1 reads SGHVS; CDR2 reads FNYEAQ. V shed 5 bases and J shed 0 bases, with 17 bases lying between them. The chain's CDR3 is CASSPRVLQGSYEQYF. The CDR3 nucleotides read TGTGCCAGCAGCCCTAGGGTACTACAAGGCTCCTACGAGCAGTACTTC. Variable domain in full (rest from reference TRBV7-6 and TRBJ2-7): GAGVSQSPRYKVTKRGQDVALRCDPISGHVSLYWYRQALGQGPEFLTYFNYEAQQDKSGLPNDRFSAERPEGSISTLTIQRTEQRDSAMYRCASSPRVLQGSYEQYFGPGTRLTVT.

The genes are TRBV5-1 and TRBJ1-1; 7 bases align to TRBD1. The CDR3 is 15 residues long. After removal of 3 bases from V and 1 base from J, the junction contained 6 bases not matched to a gene. The germline gives CDR1 SGHRS, CDR2 YFSETQ. CDR3: CASSWGDSRNTEAFF. Written as DNA, the CDR3 is TGCGCCAGCAGCTGGGGGGACAGTAGGAACACTGAAGCTTTCTTT.

The rearrangement uses TRBV7-3 and TRBJ2-1, with D possibly TRBD1 on 5 matching bases. The germline gives CDR1 SGHTA, CDR2 FQGTGA. V was pared by 4 bases and J by 5 bases, with 15 bases between. The CDR3 extends over 15 amino acids. CDR3 nucleotides: TGTGCCAGCAGCTCTAGGGGCCCTCCGCACAATGAGCAGTTCTTC. This gives the protein CASSSRGPPHNEQFF.

The chain recombines TRBV11-3 with TRBJ2-7; perhaps TRBD2 as D (5 bases). Trimming removed 0 bases from V and 2 bases from J, with 11 bases in between. Germline V CDR1 and CDR2: SGHNT, YENEEA. The CDR3 consists of 15 residues. For the CDR3, the DNA is TGTGCCAGCAGCTTAGATCGGGGAATGCCCTACGAGCAGTACTTC. Translating gives CASSLDRGMPYEQYF.

V gene TRBV30 combines with J gene TRBJ1-1, with D unclear. The CDR3 is made up of 11 amino acids. CDR1 GTSNPN and CDR2 SVGIG come from the germline V gene (reference sequence). V lost 2 bases and J lost 4, with 5 bases in between. CDR3 sequence reads: CAWSRGTEAFF. For the CDR3, the DNA is TGTGCCTGGAGTCGAGGCACTGAAGCTTTCTTT.